The 3 T cell receptor beta chains given below trace back to one sample, sequenced in a study of blood T cell repertoires in COVID-19. The data were produced by immunoSEQ multiplex PCR, yet TCRdb's version contains in-frame clones alone and is incomplete. The sample contains tens of thousands of clones, around 94% of which appear only once. The specimen sequenced was peripheral blood. The receptor source for this set is a middle-aged man with COVID-19, enrolled during active disease.

This clone was recorded once. The chain combines TRBV2 with TRBJ1-1; D not certain. The germline V and J ends were trimmed by 2 bases and 7 bases, with 11 bases remaining between them. The CDR3 is made up of 13 amino acids. Germline V gene lookup returns CDR1 SNHLY and CDR2 FYNNEI. The CDR3 region has the DNA TGTGCCAGCAGTGAATGGACCCGGGATGAAGCTTTCTTT. Its translation is CASSEWTRDEAFF.

This chain uses TRBV6-1 with TRBJ1-1, with 7 bases matching TRBD1. J was trimmed by 4 bases and V by 5 bases; bases with no gene match: 10. The CDR3 is 15 residues long. Per the germline V gene, CDR1 is MNHNS and CDR2 is SASEGT. The chain's CDR3 is CASSSQPRQGTEAFF. The CDR3 DNA follows: TGTGCCAGCAGTTCCCAACCTAGACAGGGCACTGAAGCTTTCTTT.

The chain couples TRBV10-3 to TRBJ2-7; D is possibly TRBD2 (6 bases). The CDR3 runs 14 residues. V was shortened by 6 bases and J by 0 bases, with 12 bases between the two germline ends. The germline V gene has CDR1 ENHRY and CDR2 SYGVKD. This CDR3 is CAIRAGGTSYEQYF. DNA for the CDR3: TGTGCCATCAGAGCTGGCGGGACCTCCTACGAGCAGTACTTC.